The 29 T cell receptor beta chains given below trace back to one sample, sequenced in a study of shared clonotypes between healthy human individuals. Assay: immunoSEQ multiplex PCR; the TCRdb copy retains only in-frame clones and omits some. The sample holds under 1,100,000 clones, under 80% seen once. Material: memory CD4+ T cells sorted from blood. Specified subset: CD45RA-negative fraction. These receptors were taken from a man aged 18 to 29 in good health.

To note about this clone: Other DNA sequences within the sample encode an identical CDR3. The chain employs TRBV5-1 and TRBJ2-7; 11 bases agree with TRBD1. Looked up from germline, CDR1 is SGHRS and CDR2 is YFSETQ. Trimming took 0 bases from V and 5 from J; bases not matched to a gene: 1. The CDR3 contains 14 residues. As DNA, the CDR3 is TGCGCCAGCAGCTTGGGGACAGGGGGCAACGAGCAGTACTTC. Protein: CASSLGTGGNEQYF.

This clone has only a few counts. CDR3 loop: CAIRDGGNEKLFF. For the CDR3, the DNA is TGTGCCATCCGGGACGGAGGGAATGAAAAACTGTTTTTT. V usage is TRBV10-3 and J usage is TRBJ1-4; the D gene is possibly TRBD1 (5 bases). This CDR3 comprises 13 residues. Germline CDR1 ENHRY, CDR2 SYGVKD. Deletions cut 8 bases from V and 5 bases from J, with 12 bases between.

This chain joins TRBV7-9 and TRBJ2-1; weak D call: TRBD1 (6 bases). Trimming cost V 2 bases and J 2 bases, with 22 bases left between them. The CDR3 has 19 amino acids. Germline lookup yields CDR1 SEHNR and CDR2 FQNEAQ (reference sequence). CDR3 amino acids: CASSLYQGRRLRTYNEQFF. The CDR3 coding sequence is TGTGCCAGCAGCTTATATCAGGGGCGAAGGCTGCGTACCTACAATGAGCAGTTCTTC.

The rearrangement links TRBV6-5 to TRBJ1-6; 8 nucleotides align to TRBD1. CDR1 is MNHEY and CDR2 is SVGAGI in the germline V gene. Trimming took 4 bases from V and 5 from J; bases not matched to a gene: 4. The CDR3 is 15 residues long. CDR3 in amino acids: CASSSGGANNSPLHF. The CDR3 DNA reads TGTGCCAGCAGTTCAGGGGGCGCGAATAATTCACCCCTCCACTTT.

Turning to this clone: Additional DNA sequences in this sample encode the identical CDR3. This chain joins TRBV5-8 and TRBJ1-5; possibly TRBD1 for D (6 bases). V was trimmed by 1 base and J by 7 bases, leaving 9 bases between them. The CDR3 has 13 residues. Germline CDR1 reads SGHTS; CDR2 reads YDEGEE. CDR3 in DNA: TGTGCCAGCAGCTTGACAGGGAACCAGCCCCAGCATTTT. Amino acids: CASSLTGNQPQHF.

The V call is TRBV7-2, the J call TRBJ2-5, with TRBD1 matching over 7 bases. Germline CDR1 is SGHTA and CDR2 is FQGNSA. There are 14 residues in the CDR3. V trimming: 5 bases; J trimming: 3 bases; junction bases outside the gene matches: 6. DNA for the CDR3: TGTGCCAGCAGCGCCCGGGACAGCAAAGAGACCCAGTACTTC. Translation gives CASSARDSKETQYF. Full variable domain (outside the CDR3, taken from reference TRBV7-2 and TRBJ2-5): GAGVSQSPSNKVTEKGKDVELRCDPISGHTALYWYRQSLGQGLEFLIYFQGNSAPDKSGLPSDRFSAERTGGSVSTLTIQRTQQEDSAVYLCASSARDSKETQYFGPGTRLLVL.

The rearrangement links TRBV6-5 to TRBJ2-2, with a possible D match to TRBD1 (5 bases). With 4 bases removed from V and 5 bases from J, the gap between germline ends came to 8 bases. CDR3 length equals 13 residues. CDR1 MNHEY and CDR2 SVGAGI come from the germline V gene. CDR3 amino acids: CASSFSGTGELFF. The CDR3 DNA is TGTGCCAGCAGTTTCTCAGGGACCGGGGAGCTGTTTTTT.

The chain recombines TRBV4-3 with TRBJ2-2, with TRBD2 identical over 8 bases. This CDR3 comprises 16 residues. Per the germline V gene, CDR1 is LGHNA and CDR2 is YSLEER. The V gene end was trimmed by 1 base and the J gene end by 6 bases; junction bases not matched to a gene: 7. CDR3 amino acids: CASSQGAGVVSGELFF. CDR3 sequence (DNA): TGCGCCAGCAGCCAAGGAGCGGGAGTCGTATCCGGGGAGCTGTTTTTT.

Concerning this clone itself: Other DNA sequences in this sample translate to the same CDR3. The chain couples TRBV9 to TRBJ2-7, with D hard to call. Trimming pared 0 bases from V and 0 bases from J, leaving 10 bases between. The CDR3 loop spans 15 amino acids. Germline V lookup: CDR1 SGDLS, CDR2 YYNGEE. The CDR3, as DNA: TGTGCCAGCAGCGTAGCCCCTGGCTCCTCCTACGAGCAGTACTTC. Translation: CASSVAPGSSYEQYF.

The V call is TRBV7-7, the J call TRBJ2-5; D gene uncertain. CDR1 is SSHAT and CDR2 is FNYEAQ in the germline V gene (reference sequence). The CDR3 runs 13 residues. The DNA for the CDR3 is TGTGCTAGCTCTTGGACCCACAGAGAGACCCAGTACTTC. As protein: CASSWTHRETQYF.

The genes are TRBV9 and TRBJ2-7; D gene uncertain. The CDR3 is made up of 14 amino acids. CDR1 and CDR2 (germline): SGDLS, YYNGEE. Trimming pared 0 bases from V and 1 base from J, leaving 8 bases between. The CDR3 nucleotides are TGTGCCAGCAGCGTAGGTCCCCAATCCTACGAGCAGTACTTC. It yields the protein CASSVGPQSYEQYF.

V gene TRBV6-5 combines with J gene TRBJ2-3; 7 bases are shared with TRBD1. This CDR3 has 15 residues. Germline lookup yields CDR1 MNHEY and CDR2 SVGAGI. V was clipped by 1 base and J by 2 bases; unmatched bases: 3. CDR3 in amino acids: CASSYWGQFTDTQYF. DNA of the CDR3: TGTGCCAGCAGTTACTGGGGACAGTTCACAGATACGCAGTATTTT.

J is TRBJ2-1 and V is TRBV5-1; 7 bases are shared with TRBD1. The CDR3 is 16 amino acids. Per germline, CDR1 SGHRS and CDR2 YFSETQ. V shed 5 bases, J shed 8 bases, and the junction held 16 bases outside the gene matches. The CDR3 sequence is CASRLGPGTANHEQFF. The CDR3 nucleotides are TGCGCCAGCAGGCTAGGCCCCGGGACAGCGAACCATGAGCAGTTCTTC. Variable domain in full (rest from reference TRBV5-1 and TRBJ2-1): KAGVTQTPRYLIKTRGQQVTLSCSPISGHRSVSWYQQTPGQGLQFLFEYFSETQRNKGNFPGRFSGRQFSNSRSEMNVSTLELGDSALYLCASRLGPGTANHEQFFGPGTRLTVL.

V gene TRBV7-9 combines with J gene TRBJ2-1, with D unclear. CDR3 length equals 13 residues. V was cut by 5 bases and J by 4 bases, with 9 bases left in between. Germline CDR1 reads SEHNR; CDR2 reads FQNEAQ (reference sequence). The CDR3 loop is CASSLSRYNEQFF. CDR3 DNA sequence: TGTGCCAGCAGCCTATCCCGTTACAATGAGCAGTTCTTC.

The rearrangement links TRBV4-2 to TRBJ2-3, with D possibly being TRBD1 (5 bases). V lost 1 base and J 1 base, leaving 9 bases between the germline ends. Germline values: CDR1 LGHNA, CDR2 YNFKEQ. The CDR3 covers 15 residues. CDR3 region: CASSQVQAGTDTQYF. CDR3 sequence (DNA): TGTGCCAGCAGCCAAGTACAGGCGGGCACAGATACGCAGTATTTT.

This chain uses TRBV27 with TRBJ1-5, with 8 nucleotides matching TRBD1. Per the germline V gene, CDR1 is MNHEY and CDR2 is SMNVEV (reference sequence). The V gene end was trimmed by 5 bases and the J gene end by 2 bases; junction bases not matched to a gene: 8. CDR3 length: 16 amino acids. The CDR3 DNA reads TGTGCCAGCAGTGCAAGGACAGGGCAGGGCAATCAGCCCCAGCATTTT. Protein sequence: CASSARTGQGNQPQHF.

The chain joins TRBV7-8 to TRBJ2-2, with TRBD2 matching over 8 bases. This CDR3 contains 17 residues. Germline CDR1 is SGHVS and CDR2 is FQNEAQ. The ends lost 5 bases at V and 5 bases at J; junction bases unmatched: 13. CDR3 in DNA: TGTGCCAGCAGCAAGTGGGCGGGAGGAGGAGGAACCGGGGAGCTGTTTTTT. The encoded protein is CASSKWAGGGGTGELFF.

The rearrangement uses TRBV15 and TRBJ2-1, with 13 nucleotides matching TRBD2. With 0 bases clipped from V and 6 bases from J, the junction kept 11 bases outside the gene matches. Germline V gene lookup returns CDR1 LNHNV and CDR2 YYDKDF (reference sequence). CDR3 length: 19 amino acids. The CDR3 sequence: CATSRDRTSGGGIINEQFF. The DNA of the CDR3 is TGTGCCACCAGCAGAGATCGCACTAGCGGGGGGGGTATCATCAATGAGCAGTTCTTC. Full variable domain (remainder filled in from reference TRBV15 and TRBJ2-1): DAMVIQNPRYQVTQFGKPVTLSCSQTLNHNVMYWYQQKSSQAPKLLFHYYDKDFNNEADTPDNFQSRRPNTSFCFLDIRSPGLGDTAMYLCATSRDRTSGGGIINEQFFGPGTRLTVL.

The chain is built from TRBV10-3 and TRBJ1-3; D gene ambiguous. The CDR3 is 12 residues long. V was clipped by 4 bases and J by 3 bases, with 4 bases between them. Germline CDR1 ENHRY, CDR2 SYGVKD. Here the CDR3 DNA reads TGTGCCATCAGTGTAGATGGAAACACCATATATTTT. Translating gives CAISVDGNTIYF.

V gene TRBV5-1 combines with J gene TRBJ2-1; D perhaps matches TRBD2 (6 bases). V lost 2 bases to trimming and J lost 7 bases, with 10 bases between them. Germline V CDR1 and CDR2: SGHRS, YFSETQ. The CDR3 extends over 13 amino acids. The CDR3 sequence is CASSFGTPNEQFF. The CDR3 DNA is TGCGCCAGCAGCTTCGGGACTCCTAATGAGCAGTTCTTC.

For the CDR3, the DNA is TGTGCCAGCTCCCTAACCCCAGGGATCCTCACAGATACGCAGTATTTT. The encoded protein is CASSLTPGILTDTQYF. The rearrangement joins TRBV18 to TRBJ2-3; D possibly corresponds to TRBD1 (5 bases). The CDR3 loop spans 16 amino acids. CDR1 KGHSH and CDR2 LQKENI come from the germline V gene. The V end lost 6 bases, the J end lost 2 bases, and 18 bases lay between the germline ends.

The chain combines TRBV6-1 with TRBJ2-7, with 8 positions matching TRBD1. CDR1 is MNHNS and CDR2 is SASEGT in the germline V gene. The V gene end was trimmed by 7 bases and the J gene end by 4 bases; junction bases not matched to a gene: 9. The CDR3 is 14 amino acids. The CDR3 reads CASMAGGADYEQYF. The DNA for the CDR3 is TGTGCCAGCATGGCAGGGGGCGCGGATTACGAGCAGTACTTC.

The chain combines TRBV5-1 with TRBJ2-2; 7 nucleotides match TRBD1. There are 14 residues in the CDR3. The V gene's germline CDR1 is SGHRS and CDR2 YFSETQ. The V and J ends lost 3 bases and 5 bases, in that order; junction bases with no gene match: 4. CDR3 region: CASSSKTGTGELFF. For the CDR3, the DNA is TGCGCCAGCAGCTCGAAGACAGGGACCGGGGAGCTGTTTTTT.

The chain employs TRBV6-1 and TRBJ2-7; D ambiguous. CDR1 is MNHNS, CDR2 SASEGT, per germline. V shed 7 bases and J shed 2 bases, with 18 bases lying between them. The CDR3 runs 15 residues. The CDR3 loop reads CASKQSPSQAYEQYF. CDR3 DNA: TGTGCCAGCAAGCAATCCCCTTCCCAGGCCTACGAGCAGTACTTC.

This clone was picked up a small number of times. This chain joins TRBV28 and TRBJ1-4; possible D gene TRBD1, 5 bases. The germline V and J ends were trimmed by 8 bases and 2 bases, with 9 bases remaining between them. Germline V gives CDR1 MDHEN, CDR2 SYDVKM. This CDR3 contains 13 residues. The chain's CDR3 is CASGAGTNEKLFF. The CDR3 DNA reads as TGTGCCAGCGGGGCCGGGACTAATGAAAAACTGTTTTTT.

This clone was detected only a few times. This CDR3 is also generated by other DNA sequences in the sample. The J gene is TRBJ1-2, the V gene TRBV28; 9 nucleotides match TRBD1. CDR1 and CDR2 from the germline V gene are MDHEN and SYDVKM. The V and J ends lost 8 bases and 8 bases, in that order; junction bases with no gene match: 9. This CDR3 is 13 amino acids long. CDR3 nucleotide sequence: TGTGCCAGCCGGACAGGGACAGGGTTGGGCTACACCTTC. It yields the protein CASRTGTGLGYTF.

This clone was recorded a few times. This chain uses TRBV19 with TRBJ1-2; the D gene is possibly TRBD1 (6 bases). Germline CDR1 is LNHDA and CDR2 is SQIVND (reference sequence). The CDR3 consists of 13 residues. V was shortened by 3 bases and J by 4 bases, with 9 bases between the two germline ends. For the CDR3, the DNA is TGTGCCAGTAGTATGGACAGTTTCTATGGCTACACCTTC. Encoded protein: CASSMDSFYGYTF.

The chain links TRBV21-1 to TRBJ2-2; TRBD1, as called in the table, went unchecked against the DNA. TRBV21-1 is a listed pseudogene. This CDR3 comprises 18 residues. Written as DNA, the CDR3 is TGTGCCAGCAGCACGCCCTACTGGGTTAGGGGGTACCCCGGGGAGCTGTTTTTT. This gives the protein CASSTPYWVRGYPGELFF.

The count of this clone is one. This sequence joins TRBV7-2 and TRBJ2-6; D ambiguous. There are 14 residues in the CDR3. Germline CDR1 and CDR2: SGHTA and FQGNSA. V was clipped by 4 bases and J by 6 bases, with 10 bases between them. DNA of the CDR3: TGTGCCAGCAGCTCCCCTGGGGAGGCCAACGTCCTGACTTTC. Its translation: CASSSPGEANVLTF.